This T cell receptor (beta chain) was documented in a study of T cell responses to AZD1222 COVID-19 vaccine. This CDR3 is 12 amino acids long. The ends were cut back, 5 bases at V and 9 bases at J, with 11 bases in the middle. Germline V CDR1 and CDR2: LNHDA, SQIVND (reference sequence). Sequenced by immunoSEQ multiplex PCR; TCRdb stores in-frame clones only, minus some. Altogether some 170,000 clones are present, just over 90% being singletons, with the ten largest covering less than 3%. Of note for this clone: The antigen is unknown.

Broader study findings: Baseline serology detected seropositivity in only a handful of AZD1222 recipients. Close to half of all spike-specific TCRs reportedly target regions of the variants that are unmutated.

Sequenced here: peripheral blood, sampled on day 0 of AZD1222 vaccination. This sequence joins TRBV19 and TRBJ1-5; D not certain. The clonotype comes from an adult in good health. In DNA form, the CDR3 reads TGTGCCAGTAGTTTCGGCGGCTCGCCCCAGCATTTT. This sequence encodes CASSFGGSPQHF.